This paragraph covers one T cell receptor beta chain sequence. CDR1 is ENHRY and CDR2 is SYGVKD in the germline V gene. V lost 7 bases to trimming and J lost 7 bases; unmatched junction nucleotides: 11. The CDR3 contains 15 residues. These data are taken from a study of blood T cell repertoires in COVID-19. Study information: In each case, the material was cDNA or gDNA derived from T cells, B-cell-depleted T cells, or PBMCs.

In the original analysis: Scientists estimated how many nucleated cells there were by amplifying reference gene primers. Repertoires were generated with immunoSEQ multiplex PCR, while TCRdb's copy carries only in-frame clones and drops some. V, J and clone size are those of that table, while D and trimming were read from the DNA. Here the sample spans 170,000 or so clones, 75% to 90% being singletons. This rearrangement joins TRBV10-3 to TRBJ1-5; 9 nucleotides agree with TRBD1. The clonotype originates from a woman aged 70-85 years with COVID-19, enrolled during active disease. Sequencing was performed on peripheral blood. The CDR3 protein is CAITQAGTGSQPQHF. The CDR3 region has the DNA TGTGCCATCACTCAAGCCGGGACAGGGTCCCAGCCCCAGCATTTT.